This TCR beta chain was profiled in a study of radiation and T cells in renal cell carcinoma. Study outcomes and limitations: Top tumor clonotypes rose in blood 2 weeks post-radiation, then contracted.

Generated by immunoSEQ multiplex PCR, the TCRdb table keeps only in-frame clones and is missing some. The sample includes roughly 86,000 clones, over 80% of them seen just once. About this clone: Its antigen is still unknown.

As to time point: blood 4 weeks post-SBRT, at nephrectomy. Documented treatment: 15 Gy SBRT to primary tumor, nephrectomy 4 weeks later. Nephrectomy followed 15 Gy stereotactic body radiation by 4 weeks. This renal cell carcinoma was of the clear cell type. The TCR originated in a man aged 50-59 years with renal cell carcinoma. The material sequenced was blood, taken from a patient whose treatment included radiotherapy and nephrectomy.

The CDR3 coding sequence is TGCGCCAGCAGTCCCGGGCCGTACAATGAGCAGTTCTTC. Its protein is CASSPGPYNEQFF. The chain uses TRBV10-1 and TRBJ2-1; D is unclear. Trimming cost V 5 bases and J 4 bases, with 9 bases left between them. This CDR3 is 13 amino acids long. The V gene's germline CDR1 is WNHNN and CDR2 SYGVQD (reference sequence).